This T cell receptor (beta chain) emerged from a study of molecular identifiers for immune sequencing clone quantification. Sorted naive CD8 T cells were those defined as CD8+CD4-CCR7+CD45RA+. Study results and limitations: Among one million naive cells, spiked Jurkat TCR RNA from a single cell was reportedly detectable. Underestimated sizes of highly expanded clones could result from identical TCR molecules that share a barcode.

CDR1 is LGHNA, CDR2 YSLEER, per germline. Trimming took 4 bases from V and 6 from J, leaving 13 bases between them. This CDR3 is built from 13 residues. Listed TCR primers and previously described methods were used for bulk TCR libraries. In TCRdb, the PCR reads were re-called with MiXCR into one record per CDR3 protein. The sample has about 630,000 distinct CDR3 sequences, about 25% seen once. Note on this clonotype: As yet, its antigen is unknown. This clone may be a read error of a much larger clone one base away.

The chain employs TRBV4-3 and TRBJ2-7; D is ambiguous. Sequencing used naive CD8+ T cells from blood, with Jurkat cell RNA spiked in. Subset defined: FACS-sorted CD8+CD4-CCR7+CD45RA+ naive T cells. The receptor's source is a human donor in good health. Some libraries in this study had Jurkat cell RNA spiked in. CDR3 in DNA: TGCGCCAGCAGCCGAGCAGGTTCTGGCGAGCAGTACTTC. This translates into CASSRAGSGEQYF.